The entry that follows covers one T cell receptor beta chain sequence. This sample was taken from a study of blood T cell repertoires in COVID-19. Study context: The origin of the acute and convalescent COVID-19 samples was the United States, Italy and Spain. The cDNA or gDNA used as material had been derived from T cells, B-cell-depleted T cells, or PBMCs.

Seattle's enrolled individuals joined amid active infection and were then monitored longitudinally. As originally analysed: Reference gene primer amplification gave estimated nucleated cell counts. The assay was immunoSEQ multiplex PCR, and TCRdb's table has in-frame clones only and misses some. That table supplies the V and J calls and clone size; D and trimming were determined from the DNA. The profile shows about 180,000 clones, 80% to 85% of them singletons. Deletions cut 5 bases from V and 4 bases from J, with 12 bases between. In germline, CDR1 is SEHNR, CDR2 FQNEAQ (reference sequence). The CDR3 totals 14 residues.

The sequenced sample was peripheral blood. J is TRBJ2-1 and V is TRBV7-9; D remains ambiguous. This clonotype originated in a woman in her sixties or seventies with COVID-19, enrolled during active disease. CDR3 DNA: TGTGCCAGCAGCGTCGCGGTGGCGTACAATGAGCAGTTCTTC. It translates to CASSVAVAYNEQFF.